Listed here are 13 T cell receptor beta chains from one sample, sequenced in a study of T cell responses to AZD1222 COVID-19 vaccine. Sequencing was performed with immunoSEQ multiplex PCR; in TCRdb, only in-frame clones are kept and a portion is missing. The repertoire holds more than 95,000 clones, 88% seen once, with less than 4% in the top ten. The sequencing here drew on peripheral blood, taken 28 days after the second AZD1222 dose. Receptors originate from an adult who received the AZD1222 COVID-19 vaccine.

V gene TRBV20-1 combines with J gene TRBJ2-1; D gene uncertain. This CDR3 is built from 13 residues. Trimming removed 6 bases from V and 3 bases from J, with 12 bases in between. Germline V gives CDR1 DFQATT, CDR2 SNEGSKA (reference sequence). The CDR3 DNA follows: TGCAGTGCGAGTGGACCAATCTACAATGAGCAGTTCTTC. This gives the protein CSASGPIYNEQFF.

The chain employs TRBV6-2 or TRBV6-3 and TRBJ1-1; TRBD1 might be the D (6 bases). V lost 2 bases and J 4 bases, leaving 17 bases between the germline ends. Germline V CDR1 and CDR2: MNHEY, SVGEGT. CDR3 length equals 16 residues. CDR3 sequence: CASSYRGARHITEAFF. CDR3 nucleotide sequence: TGTGCCAGCAGTTACCGGGGGGCGCGTCACATCACTGAAGCTTTCTTT.

The chain recombines TRBV7-2 with TRBJ2-2; a weak D match, TRBD1 (5 bases). The CDR3 runs 14 residues. Germline CDR1 is SGHTA and CDR2 is FQGNSA. Deletions cut 5 bases from V and 1 base from J, with 8 bases between. CDR3 residues: CASSPGQNTGELFF. CDR3 coding DNA: TGTGCCAGCAGCCCAGGACAGAACACCGGGGAGCTGTTTTTT.

This chain uses TRBV7-9 with TRBJ2-2; 8 bases align to TRBD2. After removal of 2 bases from V and 3 bases from J, the junction contained 5 bases not matched to a gene. The CDR3 covers 16 residues. Germline assignment: CDR1 SEHNR and CDR2 FQNEAQ (reference sequence). The CDR3 protein is CASSLMRGVDTGELFF. CDR3 bases: TGTGCCAGCAGCTTAATGCGGGGGGTCGACACCGGGGAGCTGTTTTTT. Together with reference TRBV7-9 and TRBJ2-2, the CDR3 gives the full variable domain: DTGVSQNPRHKITKRGQNVTFRCDPISEHNRLYWYRQTLGQGPEFLTYFQNEAQLEKSRLLSDRFSAERPKGSFSTLEIQRTEQGDSAMYLCASSLMRGVDTGELFFGEGSRLTVL.

The CDR3 sequence is CASCSGTSKIYEQFF. The CDR3 region has the DNA TGTGCCAGTTGCTCCGGGACTAGCAAAATCTATGAGCAGTTCTTC. The V and J genes are TRBV28 and TRBJ2-1; 9 bases align to TRBD2. Germline V gene data show CDR1 as MDHEN and CDR2 as SYDVKM. The junction had 14 bases not matched to a gene; V was cut back by 9 bases and J by 8 bases. CDR3 length: 15 residues.

J is TRBJ1-6 and V is TRBV7-9, with D unresolved. Trimming removed 4 bases at V and 7 bases at J, with 8 bases between. Germline lookup yields CDR1 SEHNR and CDR2 FQNEAQ (reference sequence). This CDR3 comprises 13 residues. CDR3 sequence reads: CASSSAPNSPLHF. Here the CDR3 DNA reads TGTGCCAGCAGCTCCGCGCCCAATTCACCCCTCCACTTT.

This chain links TRBV19 with TRBJ2-1; 7 bases are a match to TRBD2. Germline CDR1 is LNHDA and CDR2 is SQIVND (reference sequence). With 6 bases clipped from V and 0 bases from J, the junction kept 5 bases outside the gene matches. The CDR3 extends over 15 amino acids. This CDR3 is CASSARGSSYNEQFF. CDR3 bases: TGTGCCAGTAGCGCCCGCGGGAGCTCCTACAATGAGCAGTTCTTC.

This clone was seen once. The chain carries TRBV25-1 and TRBJ1-1, with 7 bases that match TRBD1. Germline V gives CDR1 MGHDK, CDR2 SYGVNS. The length of the CDR3 is 15 residues. V shed 6 bases, J shed 3 bases, and the junction held 10 bases outside the gene matches. The CDR3 protein is CASSPPAGGYTEAFF. In DNA, the CDR3 is TGTGCCAGCAGCCCCCCGGCAGGGGGGTACACTGAAGCTTTCTTT.

The rearrangement links TRBV12-5 to TRBJ1-1; perhaps TRBD1 as D (6 bases). The germline CDR1 and CDR2 sequences are LGHNT and FRNRAP. V lost 1 base to trimming and J lost 12 bases, with 18 bases between them. This CDR3 contains 14 residues. This CDR3 is CASGLAPRQEQTFF. CDR3 DNA: TGTGCTAGTGGTTTGGCACCTCGACAGGAGCAAACTTTCTTT.

The J gene is TRBJ1-1, the V gene TRBV30; the match to TRBD1 covers 7 bases. The V and J ends lost 4 bases and 6 bases, in that order; junction bases with no gene match: 5. The CDR3 sequence is 12 residues long. The germline V gene has CDR1 GTSNPN and CDR2 SVGIG (reference sequence). This chain's CDR3 is CAWKGQRSEAFF. The CDR3, as DNA: TGTGCCTGGAAGGGACAGCGCTCTGAAGCTTTCTTT. Supplemented by reference TRBV30 and TRBJ1-1, the full variable domain reads SQTIHQWPATLVQPVGSPLSLECTVEGTSNPNLYWYRQAAGRGLQLLFYSVGIGQISSEVPQNLSASRPQDRQFILSSKKLLLSDSGFYLCAWKGQRSEAFFGQGTRLTVV.

This chain joins TRBV6-5 and TRBJ1-4, with D unresolved. The V end was cut by 6 bases, the J end by 5 bases, with 7 bases between. Germline assignment: CDR1 MNHEY and CDR2 SVGAGI. This CDR3 has 12 residues. The CDR3 DNA reads as TGTGCCAGCAGGACGGGGAATGAAAAACTGTTTTTT. Amino acids: CASRTGNEKLFF.

The genes are TRBV27 and TRBJ2-5; a weak D match, TRBD1 (5 bases). CDR3 size: 16 residues. With 6 bases removed from V and 2 bases from J, the gap between germline ends came to 19 bases. CDR1 and CDR2 from the germline V gene are MNHEY and SMNVEV (reference sequence). CDR3 in amino acids: CASSFYQGARQETQYF. CDR3 nucleotide sequence: TGTGCCAGCAGCTTTTACCAGGGCGCGCGTCAAGAGACCCAGTACTTC.

The chain is built from TRBV19 and TRBJ1-2, with unresolved D. The CDR3 consists of 11 residues. Trimming removed 6 bases from V and 5 bases from J, with 7 bases in between. The germline V gene has CDR1 LNHDA and CDR2 SQIVND (reference sequence). CDR3 loop: CASSAWYGYTF. CDR3 sequence (DNA): TGTGCCAGTAGCGCCTGGTATGGCTACACCTTC.